This TCR beta chain is from a study of T-cell memory formation after mild COVID-19 (dated by TCRdb to about 2021). About the full investigation: TCR sequence clusters from the two donors were found to be largely donor specific. The cohort comprised two young, previously healthy adult volunteers, one female and one male. In two donors, T-cell clones that expanded and contracted after mild COVID-19 were followed by sequencing TCRalpha and TCRbeta repertoires longitudinally.

Ficoll-Paque density gradient centrifugation was used to isolate PBMCs. Study-level results and caveats: Balanced CD4/CD8 phenotypes were observed for clones contracting from day 15 to 85, whereas a bias towards CD4+ was observed for a second wave of clones expanding from day 15 to 37. Only two mild cases were covered in the study, and larger cohorts including severe cases with pre-infection samples were considered necessary. Contracting CD4+ clones were found mainly in CM and EM memory subsets, while CD8+ clones were enriched in EMRA. The detection of some responding clones in pre-infection memory suggests that pre-existing cross-reactive memory T cells joined the SARS-CoV-2 response. SARS-CoV-2 specificity was not confirmed for the second-wave clones peaking on day 37.

Sequencer: Illumina NovaSeq 6000. TCRalpha and TCRbeta cDNA libraries were constructed by 5'RACE with constant-segment primers, with sample barcodes and unique molecular identifiers being introduced. RNA was extracted from every sample with Trizol reagent. The libraries were amplified in two PCR steps, and the second step added a second sample barcode and Illumina TruSeq adapters. Libraries were sequenced on an Illumina NovaSeq with 2 x 150 bp paired-end reads. As for the authors' bioinformatics: With migec v1.2.7, reads were demultiplexed and then collapsed into UMI-guided consensus sequences. With mixcr v2.1.11, UMI consensuses were aligned to TRA and TRB V and J templates and assembled into clonotypes. A clonotype was counted as expanded or contracted only if both edgeR and NoisET called the change significant, with noise models trained on biological replicates. For edgeR calls, a false discovery rate-adjusted p below 0.01 and a log2 fold-change threshold of 1 were applied. As an exploratory analysis of dynamics, PCA with hierarchical clustering was applied to max-normalized trajectories of the 1000 most abundant clonotypes. Separately sequenced CD4+ and CD8+ repertoires were used to assign a CD4 or CD8 phenotype to each responding clone. The raw public data were reprocessed by TCRdb itself: fastp quality trimming at Q25, MiXCR clonotype calling, in-frame beta chains only. Entries are consolidated by CDR3 protein sequence, retaining the most common genes and DNA. TCRdb's processing, not the study's, gives the V and J calls here. Recorded for this sample are around 210,000 distinct CDR3 sequences; around 8.8% of them occurred a single time. The ten largest clones add up to 3.5% to 4% of the sample.

The table lists this clonotype with a few counts. Its antigen remains unidentified. It has no much larger one-base neighbor in the sample; base qualities were not kept. The germline V end is reduced by 4 bases and the J end by 7 bases; junction bases left unmatched: 4. From the cysteine up to the phenylalanine, the CDR3 has a length of 14 residues. Only the CDR3 portion is preserved as DNA: 42 bases, with reading frame beginning at the first base. This receptor chain uses TRBV12-3 or TRBV12-4 and TRBJ1-4; TRBD1 fits 9 bases in the junction. The clonotype originates from a man between 18 and 35 years old who had mild COVID-19 (a few samples of this study predate the infection). The sample titles of this study are shuffled in the database, so cell type and time point are left out; the donor was told from shared clones. The sequencing input was PBMCs or a T cell subset sorted from them (not recorded which). The CDR3 reads CASSSTGGSEKLFF. The DNA is as follows: TGTGCCAGCAGTTCGACAGGGGGTAGTGAAAAACTGTTTTTT.